A single sample is the source of the 27 T cell receptor beta chains below, sequenced in a study of CD8 T cells in Susac syndrome. Reverse transcription of 0.5 to 1 ug RNA was carried out with random hexamers. TCRdb used MiXCR to reprocess the immunoSEQ multiplex PCR reads, holding one entry per CDR3 protein. The sample holds fewer than 90,000 distinct CDR3 sequences; roughly 92% are singletons and the top ten take less than 0.55%. Sequencing input: CD8+ T cells from PBMCs. These receptors were taken from a human donor with Susac syndrome.

V is TRBV7-6 and J is TRBJ2-5; the D call may be TRBD1 or TRBD2 (8 bases each). Germline assignment: CDR1 SGHVS and CDR2 FNYEAQ. The CDR3 is 15 amino acids. Trimming shortened V by 4 bases and J by 5 bases, and 17 bases separated the two germline ends. The CDR3 DNA reads as TGTGCCAGCAGCTCCCCAGGGGGCGGGAGGGAGACCCAGTACTTC. It yields the protein CASSSPGGGRETQYF.

The chain has TRBV14 and TRBJ2-7, with D perhaps matching TRBD1 or TRBD2 (5 bases each). This CDR3 contains 15 residues. Trimming removed 0 bases from V and 6 bases from J, with 15 bases in between. Germline V gene sequence: CDR1 SGHDN, CDR2 FVKESK. The CDR3 bases are TGTGCCAGCAGCCAAGATTTTGGGACCTGGCTCGAGCAGTACTTC. Protein sequence: CASSQDFGTWLEQYF.

The CDR3 sequence: CSLYRGGYTDTQYF. The CDR3 DNA sequence: TGCAGTCTGTACCGTGGCGGTTACACAGATACGCAGTATTTT. The chain employs TRBV20-1 and TRBJ2-3; D is ambiguous. V lost 8 bases, J lost 2 bases, and 17 bases lay in between. This CDR3 spans 14 amino acids. From germline, CDR1 is DFQATT and CDR2 SNEGSKA (reference sequence).

The gene calls are TRBV6-2 or TRBV6-3 and TRBJ1-2; 11 bases align to TRBD1. V lost 2 bases, J lost 5 bases, and 4 bases stayed unmatched. Per germline, CDR1 MNHEY and CDR2 SVGEGT. The length of the CDR3 is 15 residues. CDR3 region: CASSYGQGAPYGYTF. CDR3 DNA: TGTGCCAGCAGTTACGGACAGGGGGCCCCGTATGGCTACACCTTC.

J is TRBJ2-1 and V is TRBV14; the match to TRBD2 covers 7 bases. This CDR3 contains 16 residues. Germline CDR1 SGHDN, CDR2 FVKESK. The V and J ends lost 0 bases and 7 bases, in that order; junction bases with no gene match: 9. CDR3 sequence reads: CASSQEAAGYRNEQFF. The DNA for the CDR3 is TGTGCCAGCAGCCAAGAAGCAGCGGGATATAGAAATGAGCAGTTCTTC.

The V gene is TRBV15, the J gene TRBJ2-5; D not resolved. CDR1 LNHNV and CDR2 YYDKDF come from the germline V gene (reference sequence). The CDR3 is made up of 16 amino acids. V lost 0 bases, J lost 1 base, and 12 bases lay in between. The CDR3 bases are TGTGCCACCAGCAGAGATTCTTCTCGGTTCCAAGAGACCCAGTACTTC. Protein sequence: CATSRDSSRFQETQYF.

V usage is TRBV7-8 and J usage is TRBJ2-1; D gene uncertain. The CDR3 length is 17 residues. V lost 4 bases to trimming and J lost 0 bases, with 16 bases between them. Germline CDR1 reads SGHVS; CDR2 reads FQNEAQ. The CDR3 DNA follows: TGTGCCAGCAGCTCTCACCGAAAACCTAGCTCCTACAATGAGCAGTTCTTC. Translation gives CASSSHRKPSSYNEQFF. Supplemented by reference TRBV7-8 and TRBJ2-1, the full variable domain reads GAGVSQSPRYKVAKRGQDVALRCDPISGHVSLFWYQQALGQGPEFLTYFQNEAQLDKSGLPSDRFFAERPEGSVSTLKIQRTQQEDSAVYLCASSSHRKPSSYNEQFFGPGTRLTVL.

The V call is TRBV6-1, the J call TRBJ1-6, with D possibly TRBD1 on 6 matching bases. V lost 6 bases, J lost 6 bases, and 18 bases lay in between. This CDR3 spans 16 amino acids. Germline CDR1 is MNHNS and CDR2 is SASEGT. The CDR3 loop reads CASRIQGISSNSPLHF. The CDR3 nucleotides are TGTGCCAGCAGAATACAGGGAATTAGCAGTAATTCACCCCTCCACTTT.

V and J are TRBV6-6 and TRBJ2-3; no clear D gene. V was trimmed by 4 bases and J by 2 bases, leaving 16 bases between them. This CDR3 has 16 residues. Germline assignment: CDR1 MNHNY and CDR2 SVGAGI (reference sequence). The CDR3 spells CASSSRLWADTDTQYF. CDR3 DNA sequence: TGTGCCAGCAGTTCCCGGCTGTGGGCCGACACAGATACGCAGTATTTT.

The V call is TRBV7-2, the J call TRBJ1-1; D ambiguous. This CDR3 comprises 14 residues. With 0 bases removed from V and 5 bases from J, the gap between germline ends came to 10 bases. Germline V lookup: CDR1 SGHTA, CDR2 FQGNSA. CDR3 DNA: TGTGCCAGCAGCTTAGCACAGAGTGCGACTGAAGCTTTCTTT. It codes for CASSLAQSATEAFF.

The chain links TRBV7-2 to TRBJ1-1; D is perhaps TRBD1 (5 bases). The CDR3 has 15 amino acids. The ends were cut back, 1 base at V and 1 base at J, with 10 bases in the middle. The germline gives CDR1 SGHTA, CDR2 FQGNSA. The CDR3 loop reads CASSLVTGGNTEAFF. The CDR3 bases are TGTGCCAGCAGCTTAGTTACGGGGGGGAACACTGAAGCTTTCTTT.

A remark on this clonotype: The junction differs from germline at one of its ends, possibly a read error. The chain has TRBV30 and TRBJ1-4; D is ambiguous. Germline lookup yields CDR1 GTSNPN and CDR2 SVGIG (reference sequence). This CDR3 spans 14 amino acids. As DNA, the CDR3 is TGTGCCTGGAGTGTACGACGGTCTAAAGAAAAACTGTTTTTT. It specifies CAWSVRRSKEKLFF.

This clonotype was seen just once. The chain combines TRBV15 with TRBJ2-1, with 8 bases matching TRBD2. The CDR3 loop spans 16 amino acids. V was clipped by 0 bases and J by 2 bases; unmatched bases: 3. Per the germline V gene, CDR1 is LNHNV and CDR2 is YYDKDF (reference sequence). CDR3 DNA sequence: TGTGCCACCAGCAGAGATAAACTAGCGGCCTACAATGAGCAGTTCTTC. Residues: CATSRDKLAAYNEQFF. Full variable domain (remainder filled in from reference TRBV15 and TRBJ2-1): DAMVIQNPRYQVTQFGKPVTLSCSQTLNHNVMYWYQQKSSQAPKLLFHYYDKDFNNEADTPDNFQSRRPNTSFCFLDIRSPGLGDTAMYLCATSRDKLAAYNEQFFGPGTRLTVL.

The chain couples TRBV18 to TRBJ1-2; D may be TRBD1 (6 bases). Trimming cost V 2 bases and J 4 bases, with 23 bases left between them. CDR1 is KGHSH and CDR2 is LQKENI in the germline V gene. There are 18 residues in the CDR3. The CDR3, as DNA: TGTGCCAGCTCACCATTTTCACAGGGTAGGAGGTTGATCTATGGCTACACCTTC. It encodes CASSPFSQGRRLIYGYTF.

The chain recombines TRBV19 with TRBJ2-1; 8 bases are shared with TRBD2. Germline V gene lookup returns CDR1 LNHDA and CDR2 SQIVND (reference sequence). The CDR3 spans 15 residues. V shed 3 bases, J shed 9 bases, and the junction held 10 bases outside the gene matches. As DNA, the CDR3 is TGTGCCAGTAGTATGGTAGCGGGAACGAAGGGTGAGCAGTTCTTC. Protein: CASSMVAGTKGEQFF. Filled out from reference TRBV19 and TRBJ2-1, the complete variable domain reads DGGITQSPKYLFRKEGQNVTLSCEQNLNHDAMYWYRQDPGQGLRLIYYSQIVNDFQKGDIAEGYSVSREKKESFPLTVTSAQKNPTAFYLCASSMVAGTKGEQFFGPGTRLTVL.

The V gene is TRBV5-6, the J gene TRBJ1-2; the D gene is possibly TRBD1 (6 bases). The germline V gene has CDR1 SGHDT and CDR2 YYEEEE. This CDR3 region has 15 residues. Trimming removed 2 bases from V and 4 bases from J, with 15 bases in between. The CDR3 DNA sequence: TGTGCCAGCAGCTTCCGACAGGAAATCATCTATGGCTACACCTTC. Protein: CASSFRQEIIYGYTF.

The chain combines TRBV27 with TRBJ1-2; D is possibly TRBD1 (6 bases). V gave up 0 bases and J gave up 3 bases, with 14 bases separating them. The CDR3 length is 16 residues. Per the germline V gene, CDR1 is MNHEY and CDR2 is SMNVEV (reference sequence). CDR3 coding DNA: TGTGCCAGCAGTTTATCGGATTGGGACACTGACTATGGCTACACCTTC. Protein sequence: CASSLSDWDTDYGYTF.

The chain has TRBV2 and TRBJ1-1; D not certain. Germline CDR1 is SNHLY and CDR2 is FYNNEI. The CDR3 is 15 residues long. Trimming removed 6 bases from V and 0 bases from J, with 14 bases in between. CDR3 sequence reads: CASRAIWGLNTEAFF. The DNA for the CDR3 is TGTGCCAGCAGGGCTATTTGGGGATTGAACACTGAAGCTTTCTTT.

V is TRBV6-1 and J is TRBJ2-3, with D hard to call. The CDR3 extends over 15 amino acids. V shed 2 bases and J shed 4 bases, with 13 bases lying between them. Germline V lookup: CDR1 MNHNS, CDR2 SASEGT. The CDR3 sequence is CASSERARAPDTQYF. In DNA, the CDR3 is TGTGCCAGCAGTGAAAGGGCAAGGGCCCCAGATACGCAGTATTTT.

V and J are TRBV20-1 and TRBJ2-2, with 7 bases lining up with TRBD2. V lost 0 bases, J lost 7 bases, and 8 bases stayed unmatched. The CDR3 length is 15 residues. Per germline, CDR1 DFQATT and CDR2 SNEGSKA (reference sequence). This CDR3 reads CSAREEGGPNGELFF. The CDR3 DNA is TGCAGTGCTAGAGAAGAGGGAGGGCCGAACGGGGAGCTGTTTTTT.

The chain employs TRBV7-9 and TRBJ2-6, with a possible D match to TRBD1 (6 bases). Germline assignment: CDR1 SEHNR and CDR2 FQNEAQ (reference sequence). The CDR3 covers 18 residues. V was trimmed by 6 bases and J by 0 bases, leaving 18 bases between them. CDR3 nucleotides: TGTGCCAGCAGTACAGGGTCCAATTCCTTCTCTGGGGCCAACGTCCTGACTTTC. This codes for CASSTGSNSFSGANVLTF.

This clonotype was counted between two and nine times. The CDR3 bases are TGTGCCAGCAGTTTAGGGGTTAACACTGAAGCTTTCTTT. Encoded protein: CASSLGVNTEAFF. The rearrangement joins TRBV28 to TRBJ1-1; the D is unclear. The CDR3 consists of 13 residues. V lost 2 bases and J lost 2, with 6 bases in between. Germline CDR1 reads MDHEN; CDR2 reads SYDVKM.

The V and J genes are TRBV2 and TRBJ2-7; a possible D gene is TRBD1 (5 bases). Trimming pared 5 bases from V and 0 bases from J, leaving 11 bases between. Germline V lookup: CDR1 SNHLY, CDR2 FYNNEI. The CDR3 consists of 14 residues. DNA for the CDR3: TGTGCCAGCAGTAATCGACAGAACTCCTACGAGCAGTACTTC. As protein: CASSNRQNSYEQYF.

The gene calls are TRBV3-1 and TRBJ2-3; 7 bases align to TRBD2. CDR1 is LGHDT, CDR2 YNNKEL, per germline (reference sequence). After removal of 4 bases from V and 4 bases from J, the junction contained 11 bases not matched to a gene. The length of the CDR3 is 16 residues. CDR3 region: CASSRNSGSAADTQYF. Written as DNA, the CDR3 is TGTGCCAGCAGCCGAAATAGCGGGTCTGCGGCAGATACGCAGTATTTT.

V is TRBV10-1 and J is TRBJ2-1; 7 bases fit TRBD1. CDR1 is WNHNN, CDR2 SYGVQD, per germline (reference sequence). The CDR3 is 12 residues long. Trimming at V came to 6 bases and at J to 10 bases, leaving 6 bases not matched to a gene. The CDR3 region has the DNA TGCGCCAGCAGCCACCCGGACAGGGAGCAGTTCTTC. The encoded protein is CASSHPDREQFF.

The chain has TRBV5-4 and TRBJ2-5; no clear D. The CDR3 length is 13 residues. Germline values: CDR1 SGHNT, CDR2 YYREEE (reference sequence). The V gene lost 2 bases and the J gene lost 6 bases, with 11 bases spanning the gap. The CDR3, as DNA: TGTGCCAGCAGCTTAAAGGGATTGCAGACCCAGTACTTC. It codes for CASSLKGLQTQYF.

The V gene is TRBV19, the J gene TRBJ1-1; D remains unclear. The CDR3 length is 13 residues. Trimming left V 3 bases short and J 6 bases short, with 11 bases between. Germline loops: CDR1 LNHDA, CDR2 SQIVND (reference sequence). CDR3 coding DNA: TGTGCCAGTAGTATCAGAGGTCGCGCTGAAGCTTTCTTT. Encoded protein: CASSIRGRAEAFF.